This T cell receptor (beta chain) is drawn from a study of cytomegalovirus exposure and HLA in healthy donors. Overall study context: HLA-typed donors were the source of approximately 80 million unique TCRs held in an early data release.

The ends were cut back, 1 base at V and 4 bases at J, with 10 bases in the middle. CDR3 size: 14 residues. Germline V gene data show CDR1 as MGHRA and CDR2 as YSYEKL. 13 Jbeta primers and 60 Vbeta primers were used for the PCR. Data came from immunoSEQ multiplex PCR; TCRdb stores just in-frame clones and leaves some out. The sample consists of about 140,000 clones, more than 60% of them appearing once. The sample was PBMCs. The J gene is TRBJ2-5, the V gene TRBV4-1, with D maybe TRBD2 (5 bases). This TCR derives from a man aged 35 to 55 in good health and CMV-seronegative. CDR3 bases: TGCGCCAGCAGCCAAGGTGTCGGGGTAGAGACCCAGTACTTC. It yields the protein CASSQGVGVETQYF.